These 6 T cell receptor beta chains were sequenced from one sample in a study of blood T cell repertoires in COVID-19. Sequenced by immunoSEQ multiplex PCR; TCRdb stores in-frame clones only, minus some. The data show 55,000 to 90,000 clones, roughly 86% seen once. Sequencing used peripheral blood. These TCRs come from a man in his 70s with active COVID-19.

The genes are TRBV2 and TRBJ1-6; D might be TRBD1 (5 bases). V lost 3 bases, J lost 7 bases, and 7 bases lay in between. The germline V gene has CDR1 SNHLY and CDR2 FYNNEI. The CDR3 spans 13 residues. CDR3 sequence (DNA): TGTGCCAGCAGTGACCCAGGGAATTCACCCCTCCACTTT. This codes for CASSDPGNSPLHF.

This chain uses TRBV19 with TRBJ2-5, with D unresolved. CDR1 and CDR2 (germline): LNHDA, SQIVND (reference sequence). Trimming took off 1 base at V and 2 bases at J, with 11 bases between the two ends. The CDR3 consists of 15 residues. The CDR3 here is CASSIAAGRQETQYF. As DNA, the CDR3 is TGTGCCAGTAGTATAGCGGCAGGCCGACAAGAGACCCAGTACTTC.

V gene TRBV7-2 combines with J gene TRBJ2-1; D ambiguous. Between the trimmed V and J ends, which lost 5 bases and 7 bases, there was a span of 9 bases. CDR1 SGHTA and CDR2 FQGNSA come from the germline V gene. The CDR3 runs to 12 residues. CDR3 nucleotides: TGTGCCAGCAGCCCTGCCCGGAATGAGCAGTTCTTC. Its protein product is CASSPARNEQFF. The full variable domain, its missing parts supplied by reference TRBV7-2 and TRBJ2-1, is GAGVSQSPSNKVTEKGKDVELRCDPISGHTALYWYRQSLGQGLEFLIYFQGNSAPDKSGLPSDRFSAERTGGSVSTLTIQRTQQEDSAVYLCASSPARNEQFFGPGTRLTVL.

This clone was picked up one time. The chain is built from TRBV5-1 and TRBJ2-1; D might be TRBD2 (7 bases). The germline V gene has CDR1 SGHRS and CDR2 YFSETQ. Trimming removed 4 bases from V and 9 bases from J, with 17 bases in between. This CDR3 comprises 14 residues. CDR3 sequence (DNA): TGCGCCAGCAGCCCCCGGGGGGCGCCCGGTGAGCAGTTCTTC. This gives the protein CASSPRGAPGEQFF.

The chain is built from TRBV5-1 and TRBJ2-4; the D is unclear. CDR1 SGHRS and CDR2 YFSETQ come from the germline V gene. The CDR3 spans 15 residues. The V end lost 2 bases, the J end lost 2 bases, and 11 bases lay between the germline ends. In nucleotides, the CDR3 is TGCGCCAGCAGCTTTTCGGCAGACACCAAAAACATTCAGTACTTC. Translating gives CASSFSADTKNIQYF.

The V and J genes are TRBV7-9 and TRBJ2-2, with 13 bases aligning to TRBD2. The trim removed 7 bases at V and 0 bases at J, leaving 5 bases unmatched. The CDR3 is 17 residues long. Germline values: CDR1 SEHNR, CDR2 FQNEAQ (reference sequence). CDR3 sequence: CASNDGLAGANTGELFF. The CDR3 DNA reads TGTGCCAGCAACGACGGACTAGCGGGGGCGAACACCGGGGAGCTGTTTTTT.